The present T cell receptor (beta chain) was sequenced within a study of cytomegalovirus exposure and HLA in healthy donors. The study, taken as a whole, reports: For most TCR beta V segments, an earlier analysis put the productive rate at about 90% or about 30% of the time.

V lost 0 bases, J lost 5 bases, and 9 bases stayed unmatched. The CDR3 consists of 16 residues. The V gene's germline CDR1 is SGDLS and CDR2 YYNGEE. For this clone: The antigen remains undetermined.

The study ran its PCR with 60 Vbeta and 13 Jbeta primers. Sequencing used immunoSEQ multiplex PCR; TCRdb keeps in-frame clones, though not all of them. The sample carries some 110,000 clones, 65% to 90% recorded once. The J gene is TRBJ2-3, the V gene TRBV9; TRBD2 matches 7 bases. The receptor comes from a man between 25 and 39 years old in good health and CMV-seropositive. What was sequenced was PBMCs. CDR3 sequence: CASSVELRGSLDTQYF. CDR3 sequence (DNA): TGTGCCAGCAGCGTAGAGTTGCGGGGGAGCCTAGATACGCAGTATTTT.